This T cell receptor (beta chain) is drawn from a study of OX40 agonist ivuxolimab in advanced cancers. At the level of the study: Ivuxolimab is a fully human IgG2 antibody that activates OX40 (CD134).

This clone was found once. Its specificity is unknown. The CDR3 length is 16 residues. Germline V gene sequence: CDR1 SGHAT, CDR2 FQNNGV. V lost 6 bases, J lost 2 bases, and 11 bases stayed unmatched. Data came from immunoSEQ multiplex PCR; TCRdb stores just in-frame clones and leaves some out. The data show over 85,000 clones, about 86% seen once. Overall study results and limits: Both blood CD4+ and CD8+ T cells showed clonal growth by week 6 at 0.1 to 3.0 mg/kg.

Patients were excluded for autoimmune disease history or systemic immunosuppression. This receptor was obtained from an adult with an advanced solid tumor such as melanoma, head and neck, liver or kidney cancer. The chain joins TRBV11-2 to TRBJ2-3; 7 nucleotides match TRBD2. Here the sequenced sample was CD4+ or CD8+ T cells sorted from blood, taken in a trial of the OX40 agonist ivuxolimab. CDR3 in DNA: TGTGCCAGCAGTTTAAAACTAGCGCCCTACACAGATACGCAGTATTTT. Its protein product is CASSLKLAPYTDTQYF. The full variable domain, in which reference TRBV11-2 and TRBJ2-3 provide the parts outside the CDR3, is EAGVAQSPRYKIIEKRQSVAFWCNPISGHATLYWYQQILGQGPKLLIQFQNNGVVDDSQLPKDRFSAERLKGVDSTLKIQPAKLEDSAVYLCASSLKLAPYTDTQYFGPGTRLTVL.